Following are 25 T cell receptor beta chains from one sample sequenced in a study of cytomegalovirus exposure and HLA in healthy donors (dated by TCRdb to the late 2010s). Library generation was performed with the immunoSEQ multiplex PCR assay. The multiplex PCR relied on a mix of 60 forward primers for TCR Vbeta segments and 13 reverse primers for TCR Jbeta segments. TCRdb holds this immuneACCESS table with in-frame rearrangements only. Some clones are missing; in checked studies, unresolved V genes explain under half, and the rest has no known cause. The sample table records 85,000 to 100,000 clones; just under 70% of these occur just once. Clones ranked in the top ten supply 2.5% to 3% of the sample. The specimen was PBMCs. These TCRs come from a man aged 45-60 years in good health and CMV-seronegative.

V usage is TRBV18 and J usage is TRBJ2-7; TRBD1 matches 12 bases. The CDR3 extends over 15 amino acids. With V trimmed by 0 bases and J by 8 bases, 5 bases remained unmatched. Germline CDR1 KGHSH, CDR2 LQKENI. CDR3 residues: CASSPPGTGGKKQYF. CDR3 coding DNA: TGTGCCAGCTCACCACCCGGGACAGGGGGCAAAAAGCAGTACTTC.

V is TRBV29-1 and J is TRBJ2-1; D not resolved. Germline V lookup: CDR1 SQVTM, CDR2 ANQGSEA. The CDR3 runs 12 residues. Trimming removed 3 bases from V and 3 bases from J, with 6 bases in between. The CDR3 DNA sequence: TGCAGCGTTGATGCGGACTACAATGAGCAGTTCTTC. Protein product: CSVDADYNEQFF.

V usage is TRBV5-1 and J usage is TRBJ2-5; TRBD1 matches at 7 bases. Germline CDR1 reads SGHRS; CDR2 reads YFSETQ. V lost 3 bases to trimming and J lost 4 bases; unmatched junction nucleotides: 3. CDR3 length equals 13 residues. DNA for the CDR3: TGCGCCAGCAGCTCCCACAGGGGAGAGACCCAGTACTTC. It codes for CASSSHRGETQYF.

The chain couples TRBV10-3 to TRBJ1-1, with unresolved D. The CDR3 length is 13 residues. V shed 0 bases and J shed 5 bases, with 7 bases lying between them. The germline V gene has CDR1 ENHRY and CDR2 SYGVKD. The CDR3 nucleotides read TGTGCCATCAGTGAGTCATCCTTTACTGAAGCTTTCTTT. Residues: CAISESSFTEAFF.

Here the CDR3 DNA reads TGTGCCAGCACCGCGGACAGGGGCTACAATGAGCAGTTCTTC. This gives the protein CASTADRGYNEQFF. J is TRBJ2-1 and V is TRBV7-2; 9 nucleotides agree with TRBD1. Trimming took 7 bases from V and 3 from J; bases not matched to a gene: 4. This CDR3 is built from 14 residues. The V gene's germline CDR1 is SGHTA and CDR2 FQGNSA. Looking up the rest from reference TRBV7-2 and TRBJ2-1 gives the full variable domain: GAGVSQSPSNKVTEKGKDVELRCDPISGHTALYWYRQSLGQGLEFLIYFQGNSAPDKSGLPSDRFSAERTGGSVSTLTIQRTQQEDSAVYLCASTADRGYNEQFFGPGTRLTVL.

This clone has a handful of counts. The chain has TRBV7-9 and TRBJ2-1; 9 bases map to TRBD2. Germline V CDR1 and CDR2: SEHNR, FQNEAQ (reference sequence). The J segment lost 10 bases and the V segment lost 2 bases, leaving 9 bases of the junction unmatched. CDR3 size: 15 residues. Here the CDR3 reads CASSLRVAGVGEQFF. CDR3 bases: TGTGCCAGCAGCTTACGAGTAGCGGGAGTCGGCGAGCAGTTCTTC.

This clone was detected a few times. The gene calls are TRBV30 and TRBJ2-2, with no clear D. The CDR3 consists of 12 residues. V lost 5 bases and J 5 bases, leaving 9 bases between the germline ends. Germline V gene sequence: CDR1 GTSNPN, CDR2 SVGIG (reference sequence). CDR3 sequence: CAWASGTGELFF. Here the CDR3 DNA reads TGTGCCTGGGCTAGTGGGACCGGGGAGCTGTTTTTT.

The V gene is TRBV4-1, the J gene TRBJ1-6; D is undetermined. The CDR3 spans 13 residues. The V gene's germline CDR1 is MGHRA and CDR2 YSYEKL. V lost 3 bases and J lost 7, with 7 bases in between. DNA for the CDR3: TGCGCCAGCAGCCATGGTAGAAATTCACCCCTCCACTTT. Translated, it gives CASSHGRNSPLHF.

The chain recombines TRBV5-1 with TRBJ1-1; no definite D call. The CDR3 runs to 14 residues. Germline V gene data show CDR1 as SGHRS and CDR2 as YFSETQ. V lost 0 bases and J 10 bases, leaving 16 bases between the germline ends. The CDR3 DNA is TGCGCCAGCAGCTTGGAGCCAGCCCCGCTAGTAGCTTTCTTT. Translating gives CASSLEPAPLVAFF. Variable domain in full (rest from reference TRBV5-1 and TRBJ1-1): KAGVTQTPRYLIKTRGQQVTLSCSPISGHRSVSWYQQTPGQGLQFLFEYFSETQRNKGNFPGRFSGRQFSNSRSEMNVSTLELGDSALYLCASSLEPAPLVAFFGQGTRLTVV.

V usage is TRBV7-2 and J usage is TRBJ2-5; TRBD2 aligns across 12 bases. The V gene's germline CDR1 is SGHTA and CDR2 FQGNSA. With V trimmed by 5 bases and J by 1 base, 5 bases remained unmatched. The CDR3 has 16 amino acids. CDR3 sequence: CASSTGLAGSQETQYF. The CDR3 nucleotides read TGTGCCAGCAGCACAGGACTAGCGGGATCCCAAGAGACCCAGTACTTC.

CDR3 in amino acids: CASSRPGSETQYF. CDR3 DNA sequence: TGTGCCAGCAGCCGCCCAGGGTCAGAGACCCAGTACTTC. V gene TRBV5-6 combines with J gene TRBJ2-5; the D gene is possibly TRBD1 (5 bases). Germline V gives CDR1 SGHDT, CDR2 YYEEEE. Trimming stripped 4 bases from V and 4 bases from J, with 11 bases between. The CDR3 is 13 amino acids.

This clone was seen a few times. This sequence joins TRBV7-9 and TRBJ2-7; 7 nucleotides align to TRBD2. The germline CDR1 and CDR2 sequences are SEHNR and FQNEAQ (reference sequence). J lost 2 bases, V lost 3 bases, and 1 base had no gene match. The CDR3 loop spans 13 amino acids. The CDR3 nucleotides read TGTGCCAGCAGCTTTGGGGGGGCCTACGAGCAGTACTTC. It is translated as CASSFGGAYEQYF.

This rearrangement joins TRBV5-4 to TRBJ2-7; D possibly corresponds to TRBD1 (5 bases). V was cut by 5 bases and J by 3 bases, with 12 bases left in between. CDR1 and CDR2 (germline): SGHNT, YYREEE (reference sequence). This CDR3 has 13 amino acids. This CDR3 reads CASSFGHGYEQYV. CDR3 DNA sequence: TGTGCCAGCAGTTTCGGACACGGCTACGAGCAGTACGTC.

This clone occurred a few times. The junction departs from the called germline gene at one end, perhaps through a read error. The rearrangement links TRBV7-9 to TRBJ2-7, with D maybe TRBD1 (6 bases). The germline V gene encodes CDR1 SEHNR and CDR2 FQNEAQ (reference sequence). The CDR3 contains 12 residues. The CDR3 reads CSSSYQGNEQYF. The CDR3 DNA sequence: TGTTCCAGCAGTTATCAGGGGAACGAGCAGTACTTC.

This chain joins TRBV6-6 and TRBJ1-3; perhaps TRBD1 as D (6 bases). Trimming removed 4 bases at V and 2 bases at J, with 9 bases between. Germline CDR1 MNHNY, CDR2 SVGAGI (reference sequence). This CDR3 is 14 amino acids long. The CDR3 loop reads CASSLGQPGNTIYF. Written as DNA, the CDR3 is TGTGCCAGCAGTTTAGGACAGCCTGGAAACACCATATATTTT.

The gene calls are TRBV6-4 and TRBJ2-7, with TRBD2 matching over 8 bases. V was pared by 6 bases and J by 4 bases, with 8 bases of the junction left unmatched. Germline CDR1 reads MRHNA; CDR2 reads SNTAGT. The CDR3 length is 14 residues. The CDR3 loop is CASSFRGLEYEQYV. Here the CDR3 DNA reads TGTGCCAGCAGCTTCAGGGGACTAGAATACGAGCAGTACGTC.

V gene TRBV5-6 combines with J gene TRBJ2-7; D uncertain. Looked up from germline, CDR1 is SGHDT and CDR2 is YYEEEE. This CDR3 has 15 amino acids. V shed 1 base and J shed 2 bases, with 13 bases lying between them. DNA of the CDR3: TGTGCCAGCAGCTTGTACCCTCGTCTAACCTACGAGCAGTACTTC. Residues: CASSLYPRLTYEQYF.

As for this clone: The same CDR3 is also encoded by other DNA sequences in this sample. The chain employs TRBV6-5 and TRBJ2-7; D might be TRBD1 (5 bases). The V end was cut by 2 bases, the J end by 12 bases, with 14 bases between. Germline loops: CDR1 MNHEY, CDR2 SVGAGI. This CDR3 has 12 amino acids. Here the CDR3 reads CASSYPDQGWYF. The CDR3 nucleotides read TGTGCCAGCAGTTACCCAGACCAGGGATGGTACTTC.

This chain connects TRBV5-4 to TRBJ2-1; no definite D call. Germline CDR1 SGHNT, CDR2 YYREEE (reference sequence). CDR3 size: 13 residues. V lost 5 bases and J lost 7, with 13 bases in between. As DNA, the CDR3 is TGTGCCAGCAGTTCGGCCCCGAGGAATGAGCAGTTCTTC. Encoded protein: CASSSAPRNEQFF.

The chain carries TRBV29-1 and TRBJ2-7, with TRBD1 matching 10 bases. V lost 3 bases, J lost 6 bases, and 8 bases stayed unmatched. Germline V CDR1 and CDR2: SQVTM, ANQGSEA. The CDR3 totals 14 residues. In nucleotides, the CDR3 is TGCAGCGTTGACGGAGGGACAGGGGTGAGCGAGCAGTACTTC. Protein: CSVDGGTGVSEQYF.

V usage is TRBV10-1 and J usage is TRBJ1-5; D gene uncertain. V was cut by 8 bases and J by 9 bases, with 14 bases left in between. The CDR3 has 12 amino acids. CDR1 is WNHNN and CDR2 is SYGVQD in the germline V gene (reference sequence). Written as DNA, the CDR3 is TGCGCCAGCTCCCTCTATAATATGCCCCAGCATTTT. Protein sequence: CASSLYNMPQHF.

The chain uses TRBV29-1 and TRBJ2-5; 10 bases are a match to TRBD2. The CDR3 spans 14 residues. Germline V gives CDR1 SQVTM, CDR2 ANQGSEA. Unmatched junction bases numbered 7, after V lost 6 bases and J lost 3 bases. CDR3 coding DNA: TGCAGCGTCGTCCCTCTAGCGGGAGAAGAGACCCAGTACTTC. Protein sequence: CSVVPLAGEETQYF. The full variable domain, with the rest looked up from reference TRBV29-1 and TRBJ2-5, is SAVISQKPSRDICQRGTSLTIQCQVDSQVTMMFWYRQQPGQSLTLIATANQGSEATYESGFVIDKFPISRPNLTFSTLTVSNMSPEDSSIYLCSVVPLAGEETQYFGPGTRLLVL.

The genes are TRBV4-3 and TRBJ2-1; 8 bases match TRBD2. This CDR3 comprises 16 residues. Germline V gives CDR1 LGHNA, CDR2 YSLEER. Trimming removed 0 bases from V and 8 bases from J; junction bases left unmatched: 9. The CDR3: CASSQDLASGSYEQFF. In nucleotides, the CDR3 is TGCGCCAGCAGCCAAGATCTAGCCAGCGGGAGTTATGAGCAGTTCTTC.

This rearrangement joins TRBV4-1 to TRBJ1-2, with 7 bases aligning to TRBD1. CDR1 and CDR2 from the germline V gene are MGHRA and YSYEKL. The trim removed 2 bases at V and 3 bases at J, leaving 6 bases unmatched. This CDR3 has 15 amino acids. In DNA form, the CDR3 reads TGCGCCAGCAGCCAACACAGGGGAAGTGACTATGGCTACACCTTC. This encodes CASSQHRGSDYGYTF.

The V and J genes are TRBV7-3 and TRBJ1-1; D unresolved. The CDR3 runs to 14 residues. Deletions cut 3 bases from V and 1 base from J, with 9 bases between. The germline V gene has CDR1 SGHTA and CDR2 FQGTGA. CDR3 amino acids: CASSLRDGNTEAFF. CDR3 DNA sequence: TGTGCCAGCAGCTTGAGGGATGGGAACACTGAAGCTTTCTTT.